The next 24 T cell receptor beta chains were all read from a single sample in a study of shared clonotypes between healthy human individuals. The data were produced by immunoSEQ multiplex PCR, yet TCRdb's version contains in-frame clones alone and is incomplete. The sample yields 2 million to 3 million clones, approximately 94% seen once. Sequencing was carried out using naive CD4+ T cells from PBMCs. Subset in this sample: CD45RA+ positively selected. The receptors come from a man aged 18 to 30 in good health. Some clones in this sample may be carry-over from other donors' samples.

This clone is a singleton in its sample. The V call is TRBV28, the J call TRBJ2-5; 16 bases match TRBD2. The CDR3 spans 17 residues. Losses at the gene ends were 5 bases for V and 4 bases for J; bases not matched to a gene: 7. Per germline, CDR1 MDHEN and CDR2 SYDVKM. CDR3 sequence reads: CASSPGLAGGLGETQYF. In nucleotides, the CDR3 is TGTGCCAGCAGTCCGGGACTAGCGGGAGGGCTGGGAGAGACCCAGTACTTC.

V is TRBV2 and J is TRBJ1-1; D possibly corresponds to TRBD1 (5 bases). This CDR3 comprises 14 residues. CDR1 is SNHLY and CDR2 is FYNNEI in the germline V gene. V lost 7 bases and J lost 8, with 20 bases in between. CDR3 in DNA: TGTGCCAGCACACGCCCAGGCGGTGACAGAGAAGCTTTCTTT. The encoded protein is CASTRPGGDREAFF. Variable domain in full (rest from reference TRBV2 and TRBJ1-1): EPEVTQTPSHQVTQMGQEVILRCVPISNHLYFYWYRQILGQKVEFLVSFYNNEISEKSEIFDDQFSVERPDGSNFTLKIRSTKLEDSAMYFCASTRPGGDREAFFGQGTRLTVV.

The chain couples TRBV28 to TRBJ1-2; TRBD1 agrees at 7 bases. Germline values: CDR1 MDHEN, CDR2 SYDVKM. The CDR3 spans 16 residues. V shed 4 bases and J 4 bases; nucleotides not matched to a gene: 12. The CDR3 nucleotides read TGTGCCAGCAGTTCTCCCTACAGGGGAATAGTCTATGGCTACACCTTC. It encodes CASSSPYRGIVYGYTF.

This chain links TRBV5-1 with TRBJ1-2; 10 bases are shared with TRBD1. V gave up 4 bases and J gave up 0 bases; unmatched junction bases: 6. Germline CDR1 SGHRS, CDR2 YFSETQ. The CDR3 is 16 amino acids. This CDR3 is CASSTSGQGANYGYTF. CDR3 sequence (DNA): TGCGCCAGCAGCACGAGCGGACAGGGGGCTAACTATGGCTACACCTTC.

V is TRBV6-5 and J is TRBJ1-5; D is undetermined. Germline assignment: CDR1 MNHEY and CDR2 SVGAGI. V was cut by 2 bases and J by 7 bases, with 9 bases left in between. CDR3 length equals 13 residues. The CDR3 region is CASSYGLGQPQHF. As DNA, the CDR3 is TGTGCCAGCAGTTACGGCTTAGGGCAGCCCCAGCATTTT.

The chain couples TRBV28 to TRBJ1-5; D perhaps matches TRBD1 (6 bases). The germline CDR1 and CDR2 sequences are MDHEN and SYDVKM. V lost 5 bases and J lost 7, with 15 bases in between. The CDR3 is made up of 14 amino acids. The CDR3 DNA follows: TGTGCCAGCAGTCTCCGGGCAGGGGACCAGCCCCAGCATTTT. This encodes CASSLRAGDQPQHF.

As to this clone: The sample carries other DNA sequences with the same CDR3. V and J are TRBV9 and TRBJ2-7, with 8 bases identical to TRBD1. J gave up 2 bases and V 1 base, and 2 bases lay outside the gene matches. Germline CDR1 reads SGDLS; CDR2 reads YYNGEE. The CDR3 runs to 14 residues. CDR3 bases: TGTGCCAGCAGCGTAACAGGGGGGACCTACGAGCAGTACTTC. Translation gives CASSVTGGTYEQYF.

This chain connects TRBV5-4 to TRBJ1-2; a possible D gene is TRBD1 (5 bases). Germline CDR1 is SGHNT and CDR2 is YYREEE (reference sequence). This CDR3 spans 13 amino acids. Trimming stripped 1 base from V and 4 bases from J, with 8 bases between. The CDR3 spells CASSLPGIYGYTF. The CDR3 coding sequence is TGTGCCAGCAGCTTGCCAGGGATCTATGGCTACACCTTC.

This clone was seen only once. CDR3 amino acids: CASSLGLGTETYEQYF. The CDR3 DNA reads as TGTGCCAGCAGCTTGGGATTAGGGACGGAGACCTACGAGCAGTACTTC. The gene calls are TRBV5-5 and TRBJ2-7; D might be TRBD1 or TRBD2, each matching 5 bases. Germline values: CDR1 SGHKS, CDR2 YYEKEE (reference sequence). The CDR3 contains 16 residues. The germline V and J ends were trimmed by 0 bases and 2 bases, with 15 bases remaining between them.

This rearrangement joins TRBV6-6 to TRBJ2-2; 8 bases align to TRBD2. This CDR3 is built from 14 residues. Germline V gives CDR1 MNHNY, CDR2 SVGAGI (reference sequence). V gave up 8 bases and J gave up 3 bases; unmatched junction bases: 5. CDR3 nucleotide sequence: TGTGCCAGCTTGACTAGCGCTTACACCGGGGAGCTGTTTTTT. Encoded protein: CASLTSAYTGELFF.

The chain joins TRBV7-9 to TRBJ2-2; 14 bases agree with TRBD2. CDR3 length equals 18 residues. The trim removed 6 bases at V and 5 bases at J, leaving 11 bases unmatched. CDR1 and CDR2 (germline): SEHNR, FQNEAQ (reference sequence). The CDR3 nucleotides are TGTGCCAGCAGTAAAAGATACGGGACTAGCGGGAGTACCGGGGAGCTGTTTTTT. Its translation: CASSKRYGTSGSTGELFF.

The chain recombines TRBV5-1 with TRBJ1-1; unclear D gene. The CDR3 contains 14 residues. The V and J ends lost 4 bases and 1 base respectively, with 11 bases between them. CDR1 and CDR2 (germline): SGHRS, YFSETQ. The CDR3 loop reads CASSPDQKNTEAFF. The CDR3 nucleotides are TGCGCCAGCAGCCCTGATCAGAAGAACACTGAAGCTTTCTTT.

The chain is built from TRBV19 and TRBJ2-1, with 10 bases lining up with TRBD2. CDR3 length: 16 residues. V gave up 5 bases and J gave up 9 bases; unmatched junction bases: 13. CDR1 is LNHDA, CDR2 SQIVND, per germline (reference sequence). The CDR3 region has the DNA TGTGCCAGTAGTCAACCTACTAGCGGGATGGGTGTTGAGCAGTTCTTC. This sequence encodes CASSQPTSGMGVEQFF. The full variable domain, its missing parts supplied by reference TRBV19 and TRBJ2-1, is DGGITQSPKYLFRKEGQNVTLSCEQNLNHDAMYWYRQDPGQGLRLIYYSQIVNDFQKGDIAEGYSVSREKKESFPLTVTSAQKNPTAFYLCASSQPTSGMGVEQFFGPGTRLTVL.

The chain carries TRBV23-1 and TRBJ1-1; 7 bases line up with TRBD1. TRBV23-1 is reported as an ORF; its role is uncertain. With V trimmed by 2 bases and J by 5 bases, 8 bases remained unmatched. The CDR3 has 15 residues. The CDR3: CASSQEQGNTTEAFF. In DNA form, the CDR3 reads TGCGCCAGCAGTCAAGAACAGGGGAATACGACTGAAGCTTTCTTT.

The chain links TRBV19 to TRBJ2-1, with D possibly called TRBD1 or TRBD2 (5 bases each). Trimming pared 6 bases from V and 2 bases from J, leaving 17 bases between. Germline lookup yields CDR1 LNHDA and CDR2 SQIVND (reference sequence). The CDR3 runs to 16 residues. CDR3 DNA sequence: TGTGCCAGTAGCCCTTTTGTGGGGGAGACCTACAATGAGCAGTTCTTC. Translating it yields CASSPFVGETYNEQFF.

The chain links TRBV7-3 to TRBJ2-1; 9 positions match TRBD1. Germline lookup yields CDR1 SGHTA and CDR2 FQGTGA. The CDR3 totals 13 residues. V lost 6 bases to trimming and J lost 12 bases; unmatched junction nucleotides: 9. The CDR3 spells CASRPGQGLMQFF. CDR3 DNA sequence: TGTGCCAGCAGACCGGGACAGGGTCTGATGCAGTTCTTC.

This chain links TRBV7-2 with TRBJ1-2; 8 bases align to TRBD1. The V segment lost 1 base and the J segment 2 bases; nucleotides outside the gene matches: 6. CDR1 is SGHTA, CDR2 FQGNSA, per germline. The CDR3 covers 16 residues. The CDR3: CASSLVRGQGNYGYTF. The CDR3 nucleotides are TGTGCCAGCAGCTTAGTACGCGGACAGGGAAACTATGGCTACACCTTC.

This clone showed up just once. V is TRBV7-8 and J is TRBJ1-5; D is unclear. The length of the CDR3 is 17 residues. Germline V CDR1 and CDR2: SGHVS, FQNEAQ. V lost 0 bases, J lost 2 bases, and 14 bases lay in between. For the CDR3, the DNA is TGTGCCAGCAGCTTAGCGGGGTACGGGTATCGCAATCAGCCCCAGCATTTT. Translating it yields CASSLAGYGYRNQPQHF.

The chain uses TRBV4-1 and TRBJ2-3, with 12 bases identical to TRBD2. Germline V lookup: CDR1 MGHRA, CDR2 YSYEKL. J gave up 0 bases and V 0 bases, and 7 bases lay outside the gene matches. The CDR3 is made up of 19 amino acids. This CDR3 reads CASSQESDGLAGSTDTQYF. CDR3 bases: TGCGCCAGCAGCCAAGAATCAGACGGACTAGCGGGAAGCACAGATACGCAGTATTTT.

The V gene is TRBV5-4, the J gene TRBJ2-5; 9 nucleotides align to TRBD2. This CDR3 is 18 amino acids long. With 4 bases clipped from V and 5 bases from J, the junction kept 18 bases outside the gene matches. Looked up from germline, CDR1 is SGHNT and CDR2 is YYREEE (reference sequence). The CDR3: CASSAGELAGVGGETQYF. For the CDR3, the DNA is TGTGCCAGCAGCGCGGGCGAGTTAGCGGGAGTCGGGGGGGAGACCCAGTACTTC.

Here the CDR3 DNA reads TGTGCCAGCAGTGAATATGGGGGCCGGACGGGGTATGGCTACACCTTC. Residues: CASSEYGGRTGYGYTF. The chain combines TRBV25-1 with TRBJ1-2; D might be TRBD1 (6 bases). The germline V gene has CDR1 MGHDK and CDR2 SYGVNS. V lost 0 bases, J lost 5 bases, and 16 bases lay in between. The CDR3 has 16 residues.

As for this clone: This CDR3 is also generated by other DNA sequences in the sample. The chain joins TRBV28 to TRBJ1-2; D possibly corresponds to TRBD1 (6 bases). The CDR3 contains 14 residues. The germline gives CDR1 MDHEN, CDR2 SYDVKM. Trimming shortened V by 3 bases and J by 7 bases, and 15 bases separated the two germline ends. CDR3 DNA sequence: TGTGCCAGCAGTTTGGGGCAGGGGACTGGTGGCTACACCTTC. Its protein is CASSLGQGTGGYTF.

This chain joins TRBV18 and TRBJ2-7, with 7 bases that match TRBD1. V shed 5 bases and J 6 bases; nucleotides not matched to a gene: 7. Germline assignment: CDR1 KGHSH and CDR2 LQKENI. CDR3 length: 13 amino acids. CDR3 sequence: CASSTTGVGEQYF. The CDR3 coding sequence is TGTGCCAGCTCAACAACAGGGGTAGGCGAGCAGTACTTC.

The DNA for the CDR3 is TGTGCCAGCAGCCAGCGGGAGGGCCCCCAAGAGACCCAGTACTTC. It yields the protein CASSQREGPQETQYF. This rearrangement joins TRBV4-2 to TRBJ2-5; 9 nucleotides agree with TRBD2. The CDR3 contains 15 residues. Germline V gives CDR1 LGHNA, CDR2 YNFKEQ. Trimming at V came to 3 bases and at J to 1 base, leaving 3 bases not matched to a gene.